This TCR beta chain was sequenced for a study of blood T cell repertoires in COVID-19. Looking at the study overall: COVID-19 samples from acute and convalescent phases originated in the United States, Italy and Spain. Nucleic acid was either cDNA or gDNA, and it came from T cells, B-cell-depleted T cells, or PBMCs.

Per the original methods: Reference gene primer amplification in the assay estimated nucleated cell counts. Sequencing was performed with immunoSEQ multiplex PCR; in TCRdb, only in-frame clones are kept and a portion is missing. V and J calls and clone size come straight from that table; D and trimming were deduced from the DNA. Found here are 200,000 to 300,000 clones, around 90% of them singletons; the top ten hold more than 6%. V shed 4 bases and J 5 bases; nucleotides not matched to a gene: 10. The CDR3 is 15 amino acids. Germline CDR1 and CDR2: GTSNPN and SVGIG (reference sequence). The chain couples TRBV30 to TRBJ1-2; 10 nucleotides align to TRBD1. Sequencing was carried out using peripheral blood. The origin of this receptor is a man aged 55 to 70 who had recovered from COVID-19. The CDR3: CAWTRRDRGSYGYTF. CDR3 DNA: TGTGCCTGGACACGCCGGGACAGGGGAAGTTATGGCTACACCTTC. Looking up the rest from reference TRBV30 and TRBJ1-2 gives the full variable domain: SQTIHQWPATLVQPVGSPLSLECTVEGTSNPNLYWYRQAAGRGLQLLFYSVGIGQISSEVPQNLSASRPQDRQFILSSKKLLLSDSGFYLCAWTRRDRGSYGYTFGSGTRLTVV.